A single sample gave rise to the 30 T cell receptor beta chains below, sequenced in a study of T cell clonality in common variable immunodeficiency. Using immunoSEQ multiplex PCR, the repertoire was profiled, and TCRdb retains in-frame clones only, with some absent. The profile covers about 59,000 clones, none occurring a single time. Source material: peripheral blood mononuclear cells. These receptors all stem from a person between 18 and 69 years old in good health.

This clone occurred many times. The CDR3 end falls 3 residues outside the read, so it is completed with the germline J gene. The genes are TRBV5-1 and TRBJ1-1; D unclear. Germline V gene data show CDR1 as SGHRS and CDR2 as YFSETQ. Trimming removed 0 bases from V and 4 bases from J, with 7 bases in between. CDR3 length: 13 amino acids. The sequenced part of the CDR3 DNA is TGCGCCAGCAGCTTGGCACTGATCACTGAA. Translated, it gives CASSLALITE. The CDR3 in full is CASSLALITEAFF.

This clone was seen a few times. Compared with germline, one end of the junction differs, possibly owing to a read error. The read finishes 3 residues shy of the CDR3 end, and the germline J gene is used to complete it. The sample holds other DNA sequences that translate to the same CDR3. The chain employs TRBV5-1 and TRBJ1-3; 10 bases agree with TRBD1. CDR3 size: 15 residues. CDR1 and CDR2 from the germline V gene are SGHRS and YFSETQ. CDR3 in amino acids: CASSFGTGEGNTIYF. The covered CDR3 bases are TGCGCCAGCAGCTTCGGGACAGGGGAGGGAAACACA.

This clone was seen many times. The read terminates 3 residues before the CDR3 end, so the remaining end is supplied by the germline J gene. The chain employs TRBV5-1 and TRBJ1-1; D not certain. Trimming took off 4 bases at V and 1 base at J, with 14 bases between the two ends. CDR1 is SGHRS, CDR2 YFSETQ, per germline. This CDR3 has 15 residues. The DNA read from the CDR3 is TGCGCCAGCAGCCCCTCCGGGGAACCGAACACTGAA. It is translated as CASSPSGEPNTE. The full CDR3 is CASSPSGEPNTEAFF.

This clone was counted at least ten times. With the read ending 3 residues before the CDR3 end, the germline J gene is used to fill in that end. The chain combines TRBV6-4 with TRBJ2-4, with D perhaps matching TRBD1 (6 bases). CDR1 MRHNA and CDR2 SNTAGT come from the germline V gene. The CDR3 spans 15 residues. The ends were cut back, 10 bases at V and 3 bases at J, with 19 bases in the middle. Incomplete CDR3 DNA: TGTGCCACGATCAAAGGGCTCAGGGGCAAAAACATT. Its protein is CATIKGLRGKNI. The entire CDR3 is CATIKGLRGKNIQYF.

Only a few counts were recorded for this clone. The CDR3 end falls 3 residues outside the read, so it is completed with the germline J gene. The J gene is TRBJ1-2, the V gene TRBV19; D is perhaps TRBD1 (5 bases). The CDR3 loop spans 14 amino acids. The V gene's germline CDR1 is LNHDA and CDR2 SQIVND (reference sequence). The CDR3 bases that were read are TGTGCCAGTAGAGGGGTCGCGGGGTTCTACGAC. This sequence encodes CASRGVAGFYD. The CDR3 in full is CASRGVAGFYDYTF.

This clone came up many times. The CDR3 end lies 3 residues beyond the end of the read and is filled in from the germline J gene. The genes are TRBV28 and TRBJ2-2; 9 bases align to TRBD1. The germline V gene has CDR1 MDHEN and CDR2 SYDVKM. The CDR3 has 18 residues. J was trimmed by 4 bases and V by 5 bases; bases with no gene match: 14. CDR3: CASSPLIPGQGGTGELFF. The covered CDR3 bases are TGTGCCAGCAGTCCCCTCATACCGGGACAGGGAGGCACCGGGGAG.

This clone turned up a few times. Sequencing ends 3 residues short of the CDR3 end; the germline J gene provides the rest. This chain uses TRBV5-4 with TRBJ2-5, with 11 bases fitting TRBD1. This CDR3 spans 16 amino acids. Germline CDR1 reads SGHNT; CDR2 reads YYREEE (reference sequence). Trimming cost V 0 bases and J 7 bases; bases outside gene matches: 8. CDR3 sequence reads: CASSLGGTGGGVTQYF. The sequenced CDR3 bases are TGTGCCAGCAGCTTGGGAGGGACAGGGGGGGGAGTGACC.

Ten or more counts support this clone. The CDR3 loop reads CASSPDTGQNTEAFF. The sequenced part of the CDR3 DNA is TGCGCCAGCAGCCCAGATACGGGACAGAACACTGAA. The chain joins TRBV5-1 to TRBJ1-1, with a tentative D call TRBD1 (6 bases). The CDR3 end is not reached by the read, which stops 3 residues before it; the germline J gene fills it in. There are 15 residues in the CDR3. From germline, CDR1 is SGHRS and CDR2 YFSETQ. V lost 4 bases and J 1 base, leaving 14 bases between the germline ends. Complete variable domain (other parts from reference TRBV5-1 and TRBJ1-1): KAGVTQTPRYLIKTRGQQVTLSCSPISGHRSVSWYQQTPGQGLQFLFEYFSETQRNKGNFPGRFSGRQFSNSRSEMNVSTLELGDSALYLCASSPDTGQNTEAFFGQGTRLTVV.

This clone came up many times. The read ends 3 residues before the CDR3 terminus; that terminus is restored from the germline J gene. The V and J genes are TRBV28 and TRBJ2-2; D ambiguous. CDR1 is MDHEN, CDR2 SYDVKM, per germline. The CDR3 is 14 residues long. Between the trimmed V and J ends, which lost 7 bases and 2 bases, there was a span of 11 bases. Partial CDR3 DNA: TGTGCCAGCAATGTAGATAGTAACACCGGGGAG. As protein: CASNVDSNTGE. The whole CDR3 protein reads CASNVDSNTGELFF.

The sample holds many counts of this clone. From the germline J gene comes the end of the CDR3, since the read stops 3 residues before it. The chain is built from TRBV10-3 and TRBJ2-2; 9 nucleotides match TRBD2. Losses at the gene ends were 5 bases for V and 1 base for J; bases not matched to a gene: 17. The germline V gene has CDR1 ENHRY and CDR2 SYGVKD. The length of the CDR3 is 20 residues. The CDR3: CAISKTRAGGLDKNTGELFF. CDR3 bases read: TGTGCCATCAGTAAAACTCGAGCGGGGGGCCTAGATAAGAACACCGGGGAG.

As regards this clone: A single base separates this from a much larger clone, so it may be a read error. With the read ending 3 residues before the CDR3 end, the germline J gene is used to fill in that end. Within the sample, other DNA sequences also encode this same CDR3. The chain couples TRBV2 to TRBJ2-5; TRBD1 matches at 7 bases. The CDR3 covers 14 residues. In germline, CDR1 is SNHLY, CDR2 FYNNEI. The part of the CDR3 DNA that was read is TGTGCAAGCAGTGAGGACAGGTACCAAGAGACC. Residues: CASSEDRYQET. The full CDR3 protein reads CASSEDRYQETQYF.

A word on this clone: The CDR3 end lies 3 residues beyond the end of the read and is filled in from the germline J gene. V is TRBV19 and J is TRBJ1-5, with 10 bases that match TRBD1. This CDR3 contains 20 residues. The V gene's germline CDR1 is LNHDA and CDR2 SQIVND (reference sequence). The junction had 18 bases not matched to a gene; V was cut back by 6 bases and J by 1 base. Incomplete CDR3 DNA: TGTGCCAGTAGGCGGTCATGGACCCCGGACAGGGGGGGGAGCAATCAGCCC. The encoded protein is CASRRSWTPDRGGSNQP. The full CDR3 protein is CASRRSWTPDRGGSNQPQHF.

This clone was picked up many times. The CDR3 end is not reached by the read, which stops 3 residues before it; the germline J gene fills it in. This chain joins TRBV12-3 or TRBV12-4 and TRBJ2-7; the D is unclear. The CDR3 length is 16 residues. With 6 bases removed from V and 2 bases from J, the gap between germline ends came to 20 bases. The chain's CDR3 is CASSRTSLVLPYEQYF. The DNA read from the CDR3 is TGTGCCAGCAGCCGTACGTCGCTGGTCCTACCCTACGAG.

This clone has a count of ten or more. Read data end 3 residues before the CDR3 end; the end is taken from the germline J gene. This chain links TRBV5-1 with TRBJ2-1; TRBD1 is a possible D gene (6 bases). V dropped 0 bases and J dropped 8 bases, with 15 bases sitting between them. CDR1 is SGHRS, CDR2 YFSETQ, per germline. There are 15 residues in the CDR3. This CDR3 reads CASSLDRASVDEQFF. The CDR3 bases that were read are TGCGCCAGCAGCTTGGACAGGGCCAGCGTAGATGAG.

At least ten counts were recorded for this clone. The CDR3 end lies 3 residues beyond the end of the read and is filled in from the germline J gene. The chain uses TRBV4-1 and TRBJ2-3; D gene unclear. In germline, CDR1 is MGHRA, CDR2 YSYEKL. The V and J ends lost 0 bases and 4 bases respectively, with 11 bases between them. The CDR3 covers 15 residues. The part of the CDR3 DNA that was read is TGCGCCAGCAGCCAAGATAGTATTTCATCAGATACG. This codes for CASSQDSISSDT. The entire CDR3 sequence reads CASSQDSISSDTQYF.

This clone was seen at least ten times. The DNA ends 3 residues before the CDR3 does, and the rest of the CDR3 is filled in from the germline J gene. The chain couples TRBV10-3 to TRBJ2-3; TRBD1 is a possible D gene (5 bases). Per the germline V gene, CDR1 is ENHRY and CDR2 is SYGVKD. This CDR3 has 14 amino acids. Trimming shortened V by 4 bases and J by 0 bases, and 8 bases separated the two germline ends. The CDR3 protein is CAISGGLSTDTQYF. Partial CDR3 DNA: TGTGCCATCAGTGGGGGCCTTAGCACAGATACG.

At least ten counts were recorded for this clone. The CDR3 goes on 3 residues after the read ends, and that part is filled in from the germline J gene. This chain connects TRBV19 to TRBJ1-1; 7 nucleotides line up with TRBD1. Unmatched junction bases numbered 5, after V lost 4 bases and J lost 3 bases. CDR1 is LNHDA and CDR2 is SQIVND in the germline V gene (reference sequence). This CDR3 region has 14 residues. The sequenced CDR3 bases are TGTGCCAGTAGTAACAGGGGTAGGGACACTGAA. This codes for CASSNRGRDTE. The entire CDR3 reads CASSNRGRDTEAFF. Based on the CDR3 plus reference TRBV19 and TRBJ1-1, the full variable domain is DGGITQSPKYLFRKEGQNVTLSCEQNLNHDAMYWYRQDPGQGLRLIYYSQIVNDFQKGDIAEGYSVSREKKESFPLTVTSAQKNPTAFYLCASSNRGRDTEAFFGQGTRLTVV.

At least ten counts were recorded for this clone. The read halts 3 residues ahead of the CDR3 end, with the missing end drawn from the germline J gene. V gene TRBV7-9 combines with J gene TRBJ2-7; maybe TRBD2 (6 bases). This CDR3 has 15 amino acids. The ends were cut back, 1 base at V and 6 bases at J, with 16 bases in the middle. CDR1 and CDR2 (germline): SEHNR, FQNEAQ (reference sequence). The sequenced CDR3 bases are TGTGCCAGCAGCTTAGTATTGCGGGGATCCGGCGAG. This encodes CASSLVLRGSGE. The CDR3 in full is CASSLVLRGSGEQYF.

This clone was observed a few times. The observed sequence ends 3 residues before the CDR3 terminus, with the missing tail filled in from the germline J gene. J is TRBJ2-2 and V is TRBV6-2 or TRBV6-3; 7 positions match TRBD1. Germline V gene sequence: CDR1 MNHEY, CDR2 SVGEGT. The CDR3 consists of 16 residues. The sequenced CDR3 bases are TGTGCCAGCAGACAACAGGGGTGGTACTATAATTCACCG. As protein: CASRQQGWYYNSP. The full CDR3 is CASRQQGWYYNSPLFF.

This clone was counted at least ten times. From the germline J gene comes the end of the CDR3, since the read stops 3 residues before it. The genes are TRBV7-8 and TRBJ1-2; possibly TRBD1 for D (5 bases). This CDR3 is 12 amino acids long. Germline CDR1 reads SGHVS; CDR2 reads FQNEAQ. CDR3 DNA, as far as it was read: TGTGCCAGCAGCGCGACAGCAGGTCGC. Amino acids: CASSATAGR. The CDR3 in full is CASSATAGRYTF.

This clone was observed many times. The CDR3 sequence is CASSGGQGRWETQYF. Partial CDR3 DNA: TGTGCCAGCAGCGGAGGACAGGGAAGGTGGGAGACC. The rearrangement joins TRBV2 to TRBJ2-5; 8 bases fit TRBD1. The read terminates 3 residues ahead of where the CDR3 ends, so the germline J gene completes it. Germline CDR1 and CDR2: SNHLY and FYNNEI. The CDR3 is 15 residues long. V gave up 6 bases and J gave up 5 bases; unmatched junction bases: 11.

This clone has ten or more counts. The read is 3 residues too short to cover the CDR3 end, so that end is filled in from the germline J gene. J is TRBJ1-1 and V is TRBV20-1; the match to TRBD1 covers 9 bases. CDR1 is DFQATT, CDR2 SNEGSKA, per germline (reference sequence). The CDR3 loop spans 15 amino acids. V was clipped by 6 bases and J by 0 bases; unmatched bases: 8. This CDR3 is CSASDRGSLNTEAFF. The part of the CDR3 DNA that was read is TGCAGTGCCTCGGACAGGGGCTCATTGAACACTGAA.

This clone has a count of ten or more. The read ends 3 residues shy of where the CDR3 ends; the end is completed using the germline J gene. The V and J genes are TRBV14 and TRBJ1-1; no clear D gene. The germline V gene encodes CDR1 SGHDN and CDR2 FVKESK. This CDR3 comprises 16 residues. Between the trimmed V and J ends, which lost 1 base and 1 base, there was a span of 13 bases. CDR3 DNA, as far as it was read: TGTGCCAGCAGCCAAGTGGCAGGATTTAGGAACACTGAA. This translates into CASSQVAGFRNTE. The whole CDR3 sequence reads CASSQVAGFRNTEAFF.

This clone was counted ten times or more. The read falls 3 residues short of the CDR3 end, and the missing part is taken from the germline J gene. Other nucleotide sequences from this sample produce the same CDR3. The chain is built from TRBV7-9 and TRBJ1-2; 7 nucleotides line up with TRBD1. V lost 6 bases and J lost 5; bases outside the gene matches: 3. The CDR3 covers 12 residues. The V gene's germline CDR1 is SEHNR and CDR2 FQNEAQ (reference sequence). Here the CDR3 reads CASSPQGYGYTF. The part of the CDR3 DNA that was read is TGTGCCAGCAGTCCACAGGGGTATGGC.

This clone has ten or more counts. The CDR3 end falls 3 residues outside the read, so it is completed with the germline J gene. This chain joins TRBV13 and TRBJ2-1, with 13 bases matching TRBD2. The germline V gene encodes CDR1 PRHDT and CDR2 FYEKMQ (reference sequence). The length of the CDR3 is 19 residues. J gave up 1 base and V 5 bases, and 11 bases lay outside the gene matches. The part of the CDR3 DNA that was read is TGTGCCAGCAGCCCAACTAGCGGGAGGGCTCTTGAGTCCTACAATGAG. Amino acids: CASSPTSGRALESYNE. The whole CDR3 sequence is CASSPTSGRALESYNEQFF.

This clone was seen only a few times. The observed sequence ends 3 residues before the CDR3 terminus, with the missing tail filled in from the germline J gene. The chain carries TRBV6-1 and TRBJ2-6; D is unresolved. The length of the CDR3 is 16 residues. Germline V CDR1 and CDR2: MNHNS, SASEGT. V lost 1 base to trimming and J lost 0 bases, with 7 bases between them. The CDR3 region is CASSEGASSGANVLTF. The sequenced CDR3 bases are TGTGCCAGCAGTGAAGGGGCGAGCTCTGGGGCCAACGTC.

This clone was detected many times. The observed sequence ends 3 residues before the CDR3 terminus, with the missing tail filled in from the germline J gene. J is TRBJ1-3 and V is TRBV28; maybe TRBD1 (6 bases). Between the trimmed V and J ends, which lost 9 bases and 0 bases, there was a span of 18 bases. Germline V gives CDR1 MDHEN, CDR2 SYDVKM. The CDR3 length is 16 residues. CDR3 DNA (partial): TGTGCCAGTAGTCAGCCAGGGGATTACTCTGGAAACACC. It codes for CASSQPGDYSGNT. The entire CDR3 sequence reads CASSQPGDYSGNTIYF.

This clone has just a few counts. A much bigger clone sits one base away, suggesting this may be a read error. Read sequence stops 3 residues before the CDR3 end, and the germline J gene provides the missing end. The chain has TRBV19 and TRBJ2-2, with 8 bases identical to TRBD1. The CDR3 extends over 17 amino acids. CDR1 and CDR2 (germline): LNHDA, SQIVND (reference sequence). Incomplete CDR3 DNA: TGTGCCAGTAGGCGTGGGACAGGTTTAAGGGGGGCCAACGTG. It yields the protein CASRRGTGLRGANV. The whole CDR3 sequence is CASRRGTGLRGANVLFF.

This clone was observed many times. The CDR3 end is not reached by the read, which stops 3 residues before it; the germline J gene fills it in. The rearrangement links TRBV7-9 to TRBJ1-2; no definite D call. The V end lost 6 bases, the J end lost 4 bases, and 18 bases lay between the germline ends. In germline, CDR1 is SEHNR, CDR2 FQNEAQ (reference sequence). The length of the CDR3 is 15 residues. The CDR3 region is CASSLSKVDSYGYTF. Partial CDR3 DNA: TGTGCCAGCAGTTTGTCAAAGGTGGACTCCTATGGC.

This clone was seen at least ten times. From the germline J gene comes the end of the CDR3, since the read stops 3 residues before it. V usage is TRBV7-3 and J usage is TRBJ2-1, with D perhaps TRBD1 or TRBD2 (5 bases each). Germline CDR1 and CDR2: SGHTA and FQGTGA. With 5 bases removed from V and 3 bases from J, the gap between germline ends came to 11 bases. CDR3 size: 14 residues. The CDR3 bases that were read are TGTGCCAGCAGCCCAGAGGGGAACTACAATGAG. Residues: CASSPEGNYNE. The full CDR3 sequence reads CASSPEGNYNEQFF.